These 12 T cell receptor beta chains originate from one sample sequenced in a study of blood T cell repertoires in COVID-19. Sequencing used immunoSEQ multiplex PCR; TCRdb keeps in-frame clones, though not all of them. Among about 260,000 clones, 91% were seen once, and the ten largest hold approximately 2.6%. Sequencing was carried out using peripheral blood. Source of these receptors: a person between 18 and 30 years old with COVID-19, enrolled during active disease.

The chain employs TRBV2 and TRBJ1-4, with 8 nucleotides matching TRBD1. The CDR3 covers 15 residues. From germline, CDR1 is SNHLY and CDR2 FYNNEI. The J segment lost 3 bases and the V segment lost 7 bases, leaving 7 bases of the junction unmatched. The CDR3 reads CASTSTGAANEKLFF. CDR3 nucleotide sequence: TGTGCCAGCACCTCGACAGGGGCAGCTAATGAAAAACTGTTTTTT.

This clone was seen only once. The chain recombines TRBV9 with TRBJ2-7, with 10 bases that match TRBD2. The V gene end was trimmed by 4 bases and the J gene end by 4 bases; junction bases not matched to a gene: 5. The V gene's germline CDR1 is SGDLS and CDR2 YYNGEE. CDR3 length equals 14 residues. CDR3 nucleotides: TGTGCCAGCAGCCTTACTAGCGGGACTTACGAGCAGTACTTC. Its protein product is CASSLTSGTYEQYF.

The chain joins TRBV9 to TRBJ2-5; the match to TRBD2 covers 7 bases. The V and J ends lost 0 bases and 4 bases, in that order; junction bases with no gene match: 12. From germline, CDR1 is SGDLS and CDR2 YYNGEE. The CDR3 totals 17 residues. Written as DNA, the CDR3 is TGTGCCAGCAGCGTAGGGGCTAGCGGAGCGTCGGGAGAGACCCAGTACTTC. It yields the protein CASSVGASGASGETQYF.

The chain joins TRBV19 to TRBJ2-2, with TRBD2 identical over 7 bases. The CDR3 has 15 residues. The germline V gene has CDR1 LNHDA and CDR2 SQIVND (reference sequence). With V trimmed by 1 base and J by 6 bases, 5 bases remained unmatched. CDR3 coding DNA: TGTGCCAGTAGTATAGTCGTGACTAGCCCCGGGGAGCTGTTTTTT. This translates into CASSIVVTSPGELFF.

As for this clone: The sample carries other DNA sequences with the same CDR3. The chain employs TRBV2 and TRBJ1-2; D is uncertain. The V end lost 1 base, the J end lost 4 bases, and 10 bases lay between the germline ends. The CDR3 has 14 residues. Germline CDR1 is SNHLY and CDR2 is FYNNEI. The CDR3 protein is CASSEGGPGYGYTF. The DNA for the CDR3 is TGTGCCAGCAGTGAAGGAGGCCCCGGCTATGGCTACACCTTC.

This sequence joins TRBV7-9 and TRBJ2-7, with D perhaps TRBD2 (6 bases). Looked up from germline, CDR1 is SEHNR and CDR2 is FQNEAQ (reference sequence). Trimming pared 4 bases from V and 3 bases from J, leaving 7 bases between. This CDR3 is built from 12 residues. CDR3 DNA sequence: TGTGCCAGCAGCTCGGAGGGCTACGAGCAGTACTTC. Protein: CASSSEGYEQYF.

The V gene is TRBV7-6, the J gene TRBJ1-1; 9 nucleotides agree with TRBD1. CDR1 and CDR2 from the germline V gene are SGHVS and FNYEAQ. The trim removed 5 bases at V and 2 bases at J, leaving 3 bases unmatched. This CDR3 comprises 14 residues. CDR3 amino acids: CASSRGQGNTEAFF. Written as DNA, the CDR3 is TGTGCCAGCAGCAGGGGACAGGGTAACACTGAAGCTTTCTTT.

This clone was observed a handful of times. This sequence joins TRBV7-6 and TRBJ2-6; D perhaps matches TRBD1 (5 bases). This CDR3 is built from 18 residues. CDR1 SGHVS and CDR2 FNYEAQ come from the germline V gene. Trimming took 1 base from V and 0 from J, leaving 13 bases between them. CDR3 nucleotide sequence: TGTGCCAGCAGCTTAGAGCCCAGGGCCCACTCTGGGGCCAACGTCCTGACTTTC. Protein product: CASSLEPRAHSGANVLTF.

The CDR3 bases are TGTGCCAGCAGCCAAGCACTAGGACAGCTGAACACTGAAGCTTTCTTT. Translating gives CASSQALGQLNTEAFF. This rearrangement joins TRBV4-2 to TRBJ1-1; the D gene is possibly TRBD1 (6 bases). In germline, CDR1 is LGHNA, CDR2 YNFKEQ. The CDR3 runs 16 residues. V was cut by 1 base and J by 0 bases, with 12 bases left in between.

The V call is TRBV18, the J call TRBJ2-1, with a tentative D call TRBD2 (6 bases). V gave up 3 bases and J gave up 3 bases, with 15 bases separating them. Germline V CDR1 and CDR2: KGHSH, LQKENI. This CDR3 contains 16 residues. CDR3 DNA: TGTGCCAGCTCACCGATTTGGGGGGAGGACTACAATGAGCAGTTCTTC. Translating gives CASSPIWGEDYNEQFF.

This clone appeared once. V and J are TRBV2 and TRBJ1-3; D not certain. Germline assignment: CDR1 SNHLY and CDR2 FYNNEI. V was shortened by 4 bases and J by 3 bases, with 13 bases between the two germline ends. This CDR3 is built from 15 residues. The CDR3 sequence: CASSGSVTIGNTIYF. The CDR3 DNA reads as TGTGCCAGCAGTGGATCGGTTACTATTGGAAACACCATATATTTT.

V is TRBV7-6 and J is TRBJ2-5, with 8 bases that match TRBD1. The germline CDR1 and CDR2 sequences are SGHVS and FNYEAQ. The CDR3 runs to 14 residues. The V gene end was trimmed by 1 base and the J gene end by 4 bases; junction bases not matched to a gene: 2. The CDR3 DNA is TGTGCCAGCAGCTTAGGGACAGGGACAGAGACCCAGTACTTC. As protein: CASSLGTGTETQYF.